These 22 T cell receptor beta chains share one sample of origin, sequenced in a study of PD-L1 blockade in urothelial cancer. The sample's time point: pretreatment peripheral blood. Clones were sequenced by immunoSEQ multiplex PCR, and TCRdb holds only the in-frame ones, with some missing. The sample lists 45,000 to 70,000 clones, around 86% seen once, with around a sixth in the top ten. The source material was PBMCs, sampled around atezolizumab (anti-PD-L1) treatment. Every receptor here comes from a man between 65 and 85 years old with urothelial cancer.

The chain carries TRBV30 and TRBJ2-5; 7 bases are a match to TRBD1. From germline, CDR1 is GTSNPN and CDR2 SVGIG (reference sequence). Germline trimming cut 2 bases from V and 4 bases from J; bases unmatched to any gene: 16. This CDR3 is built from 17 residues. The CDR3 region is CAWSNNNPRQGPETQYF. In DNA form, the CDR3 reads TGTGCCTGGAGTAACAACAACCCCAGACAGGGTCCAGAGACCCAGTACTTC.

The V gene is TRBV6-1, the J gene TRBJ2-1, with TRBD2 identical over 10 bases. The CDR3 extends over 14 amino acids. Germline-derived CDR1 and CDR2 are MNHNS and SASEGT. With 7 bases clipped from V and 9 bases from J, the junction kept 9 bases outside the gene matches. CDR3 coding DNA: TGTGCCAGCACCCTAGCGGGAGAGTTCCCTGAGCAGTTCTTC. Protein product: CASTLAGEFPEQFF.

The rearrangement uses TRBV28 and TRBJ2-7; 13 nucleotides align to TRBD2. Germline V gives CDR1 MDHEN, CDR2 SYDVKM. CDR3 length: 14 residues. V shed 6 bases and J 6 bases; nucleotides not matched to a gene: 5. In DNA, the CDR3 is TGTGCCAGCAGCACTAGCGGGAGGGTCTTCGAGCAGTACTTC. Translating it yields CASSTSGRVFEQYF.

J is TRBJ2-1 and V is TRBV28; tentatively, D is TRBD1 (7 bases). The CDR3 sequence is 14 residues long. The germline gives CDR1 MDHEN, CDR2 SYDVKM. The germline V and J ends were trimmed by 3 bases and 6 bases, with 12 bases remaining between them. CDR3 nucleotides: TGTGCCAGCAGTTTCTCCCAGGGGGGCAATGAGCAGTTCTTC. Its protein is CASSFSQGGNEQFF.

There are a few counts of this clone. This chain's CDR3 is CASSARDRGSNTEAFF. The CDR3 coding sequence is TGTGCCAGCAGCGCCCGGGACAGGGGCTCGAACACTGAAGCTTTCTTT. V and J are TRBV14 and TRBJ1-1, with 10 bases lining up with TRBD1. V gave up 5 bases and J gave up 1 base; unmatched junction bases: 7. There are 16 residues in the CDR3. Germline V lookup: CDR1 SGHDN, CDR2 FVKESK.

The chain is built from TRBV19 and TRBJ2-7; possibly TRBD2 for D (7 bases). The CDR3 totals 15 residues. The germline CDR1 and CDR2 sequences are LNHDA and SQIVND (reference sequence). The ends were cut back, 6 bases at V and 3 bases at J, with 18 bases in the middle. As DNA, the CDR3 is TGTGCCAGTAGCTTAGGGGGAGGGGGTTACTACGAGCAGTACTTC. It codes for CASSLGGGGYYEQYF.

The genes are TRBV15 and TRBJ1-5, with a tentative D call TRBD1 (6 bases). Between the trimmed V and J ends, which lost 5 bases and 6 bases, there was a span of 20 bases. Germline V CDR1 and CDR2: LNHNV, YYDKDF (reference sequence). This CDR3 is built from 16 residues. The CDR3 DNA sequence: TGTGCCACCAGCCTCAGAACAGGGAGAGGGGGTCAGCCCCAGCATTTT. Protein sequence: CATSLRTGRGGQPQHF.

V gene TRBV7-9 combines with J gene TRBJ1-1; 7 bases are a match to TRBD1. From germline, CDR1 is SEHNR and CDR2 FQNEAQ (reference sequence). The CDR3 has 12 amino acids. V trimming: 6 bases; J trimming: 8 bases; junction bases outside the gene matches: 6. The CDR3 loop reads CASSRQGLEAFF. CDR3 nucleotide sequence: TGTGCCAGCAGTCGACAGGGCCTCGAAGCTTTCTTT.

This clone was counted between two and nine times. This sequence joins TRBV28 and TRBJ2-7; 10 bases match TRBD2. Germline values: CDR1 MDHEN, CDR2 SYDVKM. The J segment lost 3 bases and the V segment lost 6 bases, leaving 11 bases of the junction unmatched. This CDR3 region has 16 residues. The CDR3 region is CASRPSTSGKRYEQYF. CDR3 nucleotide sequence: TGTGCCAGCAGACCTTCCACTAGCGGGAAGCGCTACGAGCAGTACTTC.

This rearrangement joins TRBV7-3 to TRBJ2-1; 9 positions match TRBD1. CDR3 size: 15 residues. V was pared by 2 bases and J by 3 bases, with 2 bases of the junction left unmatched. Germline V lookup: CDR1 SGHTA, CDR2 FQGTGA. CDR3 amino acids: CASSLSGQGYNEQFF. The CDR3 nucleotides are TGTGCCAGCAGCTTATCGGGACAGGGCTACAATGAGCAGTTCTTC.

Concerning this clone itself: Other DNA sequences within the sample encode an identical CDR3. The genes are TRBV15 and TRBJ2-3, with D possibly being TRBD2 (7 bases). The germline V gene encodes CDR1 LNHNV and CDR2 YYDKDF (reference sequence). The CDR3 spans 16 residues. Deletions cut 0 bases from V and 3 bases from J, with 13 bases between. As DNA, the CDR3 is TGTGCCACCAGCAGAGAAGGGGGAGGGAGGACAGATACGCAGTATTTT. It is translated as CATSREGGGRTDTQYF. The whole variable domain, filled in from reference TRBV15 and TRBJ2-3, reads DAMVIQNPRYQVTQFGKPVTLSCSQTLNHNVMYWYQQKSSQAPKLLFHYYDKDFNNEADTPDNFQSRRPNTSFCFLDIRSPGLGDTAMYLCATSREGGGRTDTQYFGPGTRLTVL.

The chain carries TRBV6-5 and TRBJ2-5, with TRBD1 matching 7 bases. From germline, CDR1 is MNHEY and CDR2 SVGAGI. The V gene end was trimmed by 2 bases and the J gene end by 2 bases; junction bases not matched to a gene: 8. CDR3 length equals 16 residues. CDR3: CASSYGRRDSQETQYF. CDR3 in DNA: TGTGCCAGCAGTTACGGACGCCGGGACAGTCAAGAGACCCAGTACTTC.

The V gene is TRBV10-3, the J gene TRBJ2-2, with 7 nucleotides matching TRBD1. CDR1 is ENHRY and CDR2 is SYGVKD in the germline V gene. This CDR3 is 15 amino acids long. With 4 bases clipped from V and 3 bases from J, the junction kept 5 bases outside the gene matches. In DNA, the CDR3 is TGTGCCATCAGTGCCACAGGGGTCGACACCGGGGAGCTGTTTTTT. Translation: CAISATGVDTGELFF.

This clone was observed once. The V and J genes are TRBV5-1 and TRBJ2-7; 12 bases agree with TRBD1. The V gene end was trimmed by 4 bases and the J gene end by 3 bases; junction bases not matched to a gene: 5. The CDR3 runs to 15 residues. Germline V gene lookup returns CDR1 SGHRS and CDR2 YFSETQ. This chain's CDR3 is CASSTGTGGFYEQYF. The CDR3 bases are TGCGCCAGCAGCACGGGGACAGGGGGCTTCTACGAGCAGTACTTC.

DNA of the CDR3: TGTGCTAGTGGTTTGTCCGGAGTTGGAGAGACCCAGTACTTC. Protein: CASGLSGVGETQYF. The rearrangement links TRBV12-5 to TRBJ2-5; D is unresolved. The length of the CDR3 is 14 residues. Germline CDR1 LGHNT, CDR2 FRNRAP. V lost 2 bases and J 4 bases, leaving 11 bases between the germline ends.

The genes are TRBV23-1 and TRBJ2-2; tentative D call: TRBD1 (5 bases). TRBV23-1 is assigned to the ORF class and has an uncertain function. The CDR3 runs 16 residues. Trimming pared 8 bases from V and 3 bases from J, leaving 19 bases between. The CDR3 here is CASVIPGLSDTGELFF. The CDR3 DNA follows: TGCGCCAGCGTCATCCCAGGGCTATCGGACACCGGGGAGCTGTTTTTT.

This sequence joins TRBV27 and TRBJ2-1; 8 nucleotides align to TRBD1. This CDR3 is 16 amino acids long. Germline assignment: CDR1 MNHEY and CDR2 SMNVEV (reference sequence). V lost 5 bases to trimming and J lost 2 bases; unmatched junction nucleotides: 8. CDR3 nucleotide sequence: TGTGCCAGCAGTCCTCCCAGGGGGCGGACCTACAATGAGCAGTTCTTC. Its protein product is CASSPPRGRTYNEQFF.

This rearrangement joins TRBV23-1 to TRBJ2-1, with D maybe TRBD2 (5 bases). TRBV23-1 belongs to the ORF category, with a function that is uncertain. Trimming took 8 bases from V and 5 from J, leaving 16 bases between them. The CDR3 loop spans 14 amino acids. The CDR3 is CASPPGGYDNEQFF. Written as DNA, the CDR3 is TGCGCCAGCCCCCCGGGCGGGTATGACAATGAGCAGTTCTTC.

This clone was observed a few times. The chain has TRBV5-4 and TRBJ2-1; 11 bases are shared with TRBD2. The ends lost 4 bases at V and 8 bases at J; junction bases unmatched: 8. The CDR3 has 15 amino acids. Germline-derived CDR1 and CDR2 are SGHNT and YYREEE (reference sequence). Written as DNA, the CDR3 is TGTGCCAGCAGCATTAGCGGGAGGGCCAAGGATGAGCAGTTCTTC. It specifies CASSISGRAKDEQFF.

The rearrangement joins TRBV5-1 to TRBJ2-6; 9 nucleotides line up with TRBD1. CDR3 size: 20 residues. Trimming took 2 bases from V and 0 from J; bases not matched to a gene: 12. Germline V lookup: CDR1 SGHRS, CDR2 YFSETQ. The CDR3: CASSFAQGAALSSGANVLTF. DNA of the CDR3: TGCGCCAGCAGCTTTGCACAGGGGGCCGCTCTCTCCTCTGGGGCCAACGTCCTGACTTTC.

This clone was observed a single time. This chain connects TRBV12-5 to TRBJ1-2; 11 positions agree with TRBD1. The germline V gene encodes CDR1 LGHNT and CDR2 FRNRAP. This CDR3 contains 17 residues. V lost 1 base and J lost 2; bases outside the gene matches: 6. The CDR3 reads CASGLAGQGAFNYGYTF. In DNA, the CDR3 is TGTGCTAGTGGTTTGGCCGGACAGGGGGCGTTCAACTATGGCTACACCTTC.

This sequence joins TRBV27 and TRBJ2-2, with TRBD2 identical over 8 bases. Losses at the gene ends were 7 bases for V and 4 bases for J; bases not matched to a gene: 11. The CDR3 loop spans 16 amino acids. Germline CDR1 reads MNHEY; CDR2 reads SMNVEV (reference sequence). DNA for the CDR3: TGTGCCAGCACCGACACGGGAGGGGGGGGCACCGGGGAGCTGTTTTTT. Translation: CASTDTGGGGTGELFF.